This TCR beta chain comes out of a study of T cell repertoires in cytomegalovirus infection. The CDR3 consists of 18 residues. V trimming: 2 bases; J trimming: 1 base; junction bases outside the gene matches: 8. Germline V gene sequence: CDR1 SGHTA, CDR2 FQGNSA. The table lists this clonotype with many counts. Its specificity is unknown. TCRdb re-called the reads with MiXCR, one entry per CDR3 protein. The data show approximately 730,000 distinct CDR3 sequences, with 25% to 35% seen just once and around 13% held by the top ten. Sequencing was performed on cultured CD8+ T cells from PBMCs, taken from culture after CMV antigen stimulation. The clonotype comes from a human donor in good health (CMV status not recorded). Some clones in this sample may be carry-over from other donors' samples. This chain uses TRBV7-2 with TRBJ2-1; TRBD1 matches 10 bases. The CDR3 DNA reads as TGTGCCAGCAGCTTAAATCGGGACAGGGGAAGGTCCTACAATGAGCAGTTCTTC. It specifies CASSLNRDRGRSYNEQFF. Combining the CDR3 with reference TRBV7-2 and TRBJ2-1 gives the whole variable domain GAGVSQSPSNKVTEKGKDVELRCDPISGHTALYWYRQSLGQGLEFLIYFQGNSAPDKSGLPSDRFSAERTGGSVSTLTIQRTQQEDSAVYLCASSLNRDRGRSYNEQFFGPGTRLTVL.